The clone carrying this T cell receptor beta chain appeared once. The antigen remains undetermined. The data stem from a study of cytomegalovirus exposure and HLA in healthy donors. Findings of the study overall: A later analysis linked a missense DCLRE1C variant to TCR beta V- and J-gene trimming.

V dropped 5 bases and J dropped 5; count of bases not matched to a gene: 4. Germline V lookup: CDR1 MNHNS, CDR2 SASEGT. This CDR3 region has 15 residues. PCR involved 60 Vbeta and 13 Jbeta primers. TCRdb keeps only in-frame clones here, not all; method: immunoSEQ multiplex PCR. The sample holds over 100,000 clones, 75% to 85% seen once. The sequencing sample was made of PBMCs. The sequence was collected from a woman aged 18-35 years in good health and CMV-seropositive. The chain employs TRBV6-1 and TRBJ2-3, with 13 bases fitting TRBD2. The CDR3 region has the DNA TGTGCCAGCAGTCGGACTAGCGGGAGAGGAGATACGCAGTATTTT. This sequence encodes CASSRTSGRGDTQYF.